The clone carrying this T cell receptor (beta chain) was counted many times. Its antigen remains unidentified. Time point denoted: newly diagnosed GD, antithyroid drugs for less than 3 months. With RNA extracted from PBMCs as input, the TCR library was made. HTBI primers from iRepertoire and Arm-PCR of CDR3 regions yielded the TCR beta libraries. One entry per CDR3 protein, called by TCRdb with MiXCR from the multiplex PCR reads. This sample has 450,000 to 600,000 distinct CDR3 sequences, with roughly 16% found just once. This specimen belongs to a study of regulatory T cells in long-lasting Graves disease. General study results and limits: The persistent group shared 2,500 to 3,000 public clonotypes, more than the roughly 990 shared by new patients.

V lost 1 base to trimming and J lost 3 bases; unmatched junction nucleotides: 2. There are 16 residues in the CDR3. Germline V gene lookup returns CDR1 KGHDR and CDR2 SFDVKD. These data were likewise used in another study, on T cells in Graves' hyperthyroidism and ophthalmopathy. From that paper: Hyperthyroidism patients were newly diagnosed, had disease duration under 2 months, and were aged 18 to 65 years.

Material: peripheral blood mononuclear cells (PBMCs), obtained at new diagnosis, from a patient treated with antithyroid drugs. This sequence joins TRBV24-1 and TRBJ2-1; 10 nucleotides match TRBD2. The TCR comes from a man in his forties with Graves disease. CDR3 residues: CATSDFTSGNYNEQFF. DNA for the CDR3: TGTGCCACCAGTGATTTCACTAGCGGGAACTACAATGAGCAGTTCTTC.